Each of the 5 T cell receptor beta chains below was sequenced from the same sample in a study of blood T cell repertoires in COVID-19. TCRdb's table, derived via immunoSEQ multiplex PCR, lists solely in-frame clones and lacks some. The repertoire holds 200,000 to 250,000 clones, with roughly 82% as singletons. What was sequenced was peripheral blood. The receptors stem from a woman in her sixties or seventies with acute or convalescent COVID-19.

The sample holds a few counts of this clone. The chain is built from TRBV20-1 and TRBJ2-3; no reliable D call. CDR1 DFQATT and CDR2 SNEGSKA come from the germline V gene (reference sequence). Trimming shortened V by 7 bases and J by 1 base, and 6 bases separated the two germline ends. The length of the CDR3 is 11 residues. Here the CDR3 reads CSVFRTDTQYF. CDR3 nucleotide sequence: TGCAGTGTATTCCGCACAGATACGCAGTATTTT.

The V and J genes are TRBV5-6 and TRBJ2-7; D gene unclear. In germline, CDR1 is SGHDT, CDR2 YYEEEE. Trimming shortened V by 1 base and J by 6 bases, and 17 bases separated the two germline ends. CDR3 length equals 15 residues. Here the CDR3 reads CASSLSVYKSSEQYF. Here the CDR3 DNA reads TGTGCCAGCAGCTTGAGTGTCTATAAATCTTCCGAGCAGTACTTC.

The genes are TRBV5-4 and TRBJ2-1; the match to TRBD2 covers 10 bases. J gave up 3 bases and V 1 base, and 7 bases lay outside the gene matches. The V gene's germline CDR1 is SGHNT and CDR2 YYREEE (reference sequence). The CDR3 is 17 amino acids. CDR3 amino acids: CASSLPFSSGGYNEQFF. CDR3 DNA sequence: TGTGCCAGCAGCTTGCCATTCTCTAGCGGGGGCTACAATGAGCAGTTCTTC.

A single count supports this clone. The gene calls are TRBV15 and TRBJ1-4; TRBD1 matches at 10 bases. Germline CDR1 reads LNHNV; CDR2 reads YYDKDF (reference sequence). V lost 0 bases and J lost 5; bases outside the gene matches: 6. The CDR3 contains 17 residues. The CDR3 sequence: CATSRDHRTGGNEKLFF. The CDR3 DNA reads TGTGCCACCAGCAGAGATCACCGGACAGGGGGGAATGAAAAACTGTTTTTT.

The rearrangement uses TRBV27 and TRBJ2-1; D is possibly TRBD1 (5 bases). Between the trimmed V and J ends, which lost 4 bases and 5 bases, there was a span of 18 bases. Germline-derived CDR1 and CDR2 are MNHEY and SMNVEV (reference sequence). CDR3 size: 16 residues. In DNA, the CDR3 is TGTGCCAGCAGTTCCTTGGGGCAGGTTCTAGACAATGAGCAGTTCTTC. Protein: CASSSLGQVLDNEQFF.